These 23 T cell receptor beta chains were sequenced from one sample in a study of tumor-infiltrating lymphocytes in glioblastoma multiforme. Multiple V-beta primers and a C-beta primer amplified TCRB from RNA. TCRdb redid the calling of the multiplex PCR reads with MiXCR, one entry per CDR3 protein. The sample includes approximately 12,000 distinct CDR3 sequences, roughly 70% seen only once; the top ten take over 25%. The specimen was brain tumor tissue. Receptors originate from a male donor with glioblastoma.

The genes are TRBV12-3 or TRBV12-4 and TRBJ2-5; weak D call: TRBD1 (5 bases). CDR3 size: 14 residues. Here the CDR3 DNA reads TGTGGAAGCAGTTTCCCCGACAGCCAAGAGACCCAGTACTTC. Translating it yields CGSSFPDSQETQYF.

The chain links TRBV11-2 to TRBJ2-5, with D tentatively TRBD2 (5 bases). In germline, CDR1 is SGHAT, CDR2 FQNNGV. The CDR3 covers 15 residues. V was shortened by 8 bases and J by 2 bases, with 18 bases between the two germline ends. CDR3 residues: CASGIQVGGQETQYF. The CDR3 nucleotides read TGTGCCAGCGGCATTCAGGTAGGCGGGCAAGAGACCCAGTACTTC.

This rearrangement joins TRBV20-1 to TRBJ1-3; the D gene is possibly TRBD1 (5 bases). This CDR3 is built from 15 residues. V dropped 3 bases and J dropped 0 bases, with 12 bases sitting between them. Germline V gene sequence: CDR1 DFQATT, CDR2 SNEGSKA (reference sequence). The chain's CDR3 is CSARVTGSSGNTIYF. The CDR3 region has the DNA TGCAGTGCTAGGGTCACAGGAAGCTCTGGAAACACCATATATTTT.

On this clonotype: Its ends do not fully match the called genes, so a read error is possible. J is TRBJ2-1 and V is TRBV6-2 or TRBV6-3; 11 bases map to TRBD2. CDR1 MNHEY and CDR2 SVGEGT come from the germline V gene. The CDR3 totals 17 residues. CDR3 protein: CSSSARLAGYSYNEQFF. In nucleotides, the CDR3 is TGTTCCAGCAGTGCCCGACTAGCGGGGTACTCCTACAATGAGCAGTTCTTC.

Notes on this clonotype: Its ends do not fully match the called genes, so a read error is possible. The chain employs TRBV4-2 and TRBJ2-7, with 11 positions matching TRBD1. CDR3 size: 15 residues. Germline CDR1 LGHNA, CDR2 YNFKEQ. The DNA for the CDR3 is TGTGCCAGCAGCCACGACTCGGGACAGGGGGGCGAGCAATACTTC. This encodes CASSHDSGQGGEQYF.

The chain recombines TRBV10-3 with TRBJ2-3; TRBD1 might be the D (5 bases). The CDR3 length is 13 residues. With 3 bases removed from V and 1 base from J, the gap between germline ends came to 5 bases. Germline CDR1 reads ENHRY; CDR2 reads SYGVKD. The DNA for the CDR3 is TGTGCCATCAGTGAACAGGGCACAGATACGCAGTATTTT. This encodes CAISEQGTDTQYF.

The count of this clonotype is one. The chain has TRBV20-1 and TRBJ1-5; D is perhaps TRBD1 (6 bases). The CDR3 sequence is 19 residues long. V was pared by 0 bases and J by 3 bases, with 24 bases between. The germline CDR1 and CDR2 sequences are DFQATT and SNEGSKA (reference sequence). CDR3 residues: CSARDRSKGGGGNNQPQHF. The CDR3 DNA follows: TGCAGTGCTAGAGATAGATCGAAGGGGGGGGGGGGGAACAATCAGCCCCAGCATTTT.

As concerns this clonotype: A junction end diverges from the germline sequence, so it may reflect a read error. The V call is TRBV6-1, the J call TRBJ1-5; D not certain. The CDR3 has 13 amino acids. Germline V CDR1 and CDR2: MNHNS, SASEGT. In nucleotides, the CDR3 is TGCGCCAGTGACCTTAATAGCGATCAGCCCCAGCAATTT. This codes for CASDLNSDQPQQF.

The genes are TRBV4-1 and TRBJ2-7; 7 bases are a match to TRBD1. Per germline, CDR1 MGHRA and CDR2 YSYEKL. The CDR3 is 17 residues long. V lost 3 bases to trimming and J lost 5 bases; unmatched junction nucleotides: 16. This CDR3 is CASSHTRERGLRNEQYF. In DNA form, the CDR3 reads TGCGCCAGCAGCCACACCCGAGAGAGGGGGCTAAGGAACGAGCAGTACTTC.

The V call is TRBV6-1, the J call TRBJ2-1; D ambiguous. CDR1 and CDR2 (germline): MNHNS, SASEGT. The CDR3 has 12 residues. Trimming took off 6 bases at V and 4 bases at J, with 7 bases between the two ends. The CDR3 region has the DNA TGTGCCAGCAGCAGGAATTACAATGAGCAGTTCTTC. Translating it yields CASSRNYNEQFF.

This clonotype appeared once. One junction end disagrees with the germline gene, perhaps due to a read error. This chain uses TRBV20-1 with TRBJ2-5; D gene unclear. The V gene's germline CDR1 is DFQATT and CDR2 SNEGSKA (reference sequence). This CDR3 is built from 13 residues. In DNA, the CDR3 is TGCGGTGCTCCCCAACAGCCCCAAGAGACCCAGTACTTC. Translating it yields CGAPQQPQETQYF.

V is TRBV4-2 and J is TRBJ2-1, with D perhaps given as TRBD1 or TRBD2 (5 bases each). V shed 0 bases and J shed 9 bases, with 6 bases lying between them. Germline lookup yields CDR1 LGHNA and CDR2 YNFKEQ. This CDR3 spans 12 amino acids. In DNA form, the CDR3 reads TGTGCCAGCAGCCAAGAGGGGGTTGAGCAGTTCTTC. Protein: CASSQEGVEQFF.

This clonotype rates as medium-sized (0.01 to 0.1%). This sequence joins TRBV5-1 and TRBJ1-1; D is perhaps TRBD1 (5 bases). Looked up from germline, CDR1 is SGHRS and CDR2 is YFSETQ. The CDR3 runs to 14 residues. Trimming took 0 bases from V and 4 from J, leaving 10 bases between them. The CDR3 DNA follows: TGCGCCAGCAGCTTGGAGGGGAGTAGCACTGAAGCTTTCTTT. This translates into CASSLEGSSTEAFF.

This sequence joins TRBV10-3 and TRBJ2-1, with D maybe TRBD2 (6 bases). Trimming removed 6 bases at V and 6 bases at J, with 12 bases between. This CDR3 has 13 amino acids. CDR1 and CDR2 (germline): ENHRY, SYGVKD. DNA of the CDR3: TGTGCCATCAGCAGGACTACAAGCAATGAGCAGTTCTTC. It codes for CAISRTTSNEQFF.

This sequence joins TRBV29-1 and TRBJ2-4; D ambiguous. V shed 4 bases and J shed 0 bases, with 7 bases lying between them. Germline CDR1 SQVTM, CDR2 ANQGSEA. The CDR3 spans 13 residues. DNA of the CDR3: TGCAGCGTTGGAGTTAGAGCCAAAAACATTCAGTACTTC. It translates to CSVGVRAKNIQYF.

The chain joins TRBV29-1 to TRBJ2-1; 9 bases match TRBD2. The CDR3 extends over 14 amino acids. The V segment lost 4 bases and the J segment 5 bases; nucleotides outside the gene matches: 6. CDR1 is SQVTM and CDR2 is ANQGSEA in the germline V gene. CDR3 residues: CSVAGGRADNEQFF. CDR3 DNA: TGCAGCGTTGCTGGCGGGAGGGCCGACAATGAGCAGTTCTTC.

The rearrangement links TRBV6-2 or TRBV6-3 to TRBJ2-1; D might be TRBD2 (6 bases). V dropped 6 bases and J dropped 10 bases, with 19 bases sitting between them. The CDR3 runs 14 residues. CDR1 is MNHEY, CDR2 SVGEGT, per germline. CDR3 protein: CASSNRGGSDEQFF. The CDR3 DNA sequence: TGTGCCAGCAGCAATCGGGGAGGCTCCGACGAGCAGTTCTTC.

This clonotype appeared a few times. The chain has TRBV5-4 and TRBJ2-4; the match to TRBD1 covers 7 bases. CDR3 length: 16 amino acids. Germline V CDR1 and CDR2: SGHNT, YYREEE (reference sequence). Trimming removed 3 bases from V and 0 bases from J; junction bases left unmatched: 6. CDR3 coding DNA: TGTGCCAGCAGCTCGGGACAGAAGCTAGCCAAAAACATTCAGTACTTC. Amino acid sequence: CASSSGQKLAKNIQYF.

This clonotype was found a few times. This chain connects TRBV20-1 to TRBJ2-5, with no clear D. CDR1 and CDR2 from the germline V gene are DFQATT and SNEGSKA (reference sequence). Trimming removed 1 base at V and 0 bases at J, with 9 bases between. The CDR3 extends over 14 amino acids. The CDR3 here is CSARAEAYQETQYF. The CDR3 nucleotides are TGCAGTGCTAGAGCTGAAGCGTACCAAGAGACCCAGTACTTC.

The rearrangement links TRBV24-1 to TRBJ2-5, with 7 nucleotides matching TRBD1. The CDR3 loop spans 15 amino acids. Germline CDR1 and CDR2: KGHDR and SFDVKD. Trimming cost V 2 bases and J 5 bases; bases outside gene matches: 7. The CDR3 loop is CATSDSGGVGETQYF. CDR3 sequence (DNA): TGTGCCACCAGTGATTCAGGGGGTGTGGGGGAGACCCAGTACTTC.

This chain connects TRBV30 to TRBJ2-6; D is undetermined. Looked up from germline, CDR1 is GTSNPN and CDR2 is SVGIG (reference sequence). CDR3 length equals 14 residues. The DNA of the CDR3 is TGTGTCGCTCCACACAACTCCGGGGCCAACGTCCTGACTTTC. It specifies CVAPHNSGANVLTF.

A remark on this clonotype: Mismatch with germline at one junction end may stem from a read error. V usage is TRBV7-9 and J usage is TRBJ2-7, with unresolved D. The CDR3 runs to 13 residues. The germline V gene encodes CDR1 SEHNR and CDR2 FQNEAQ (reference sequence). The chain's CDR3 is CASSSRHGYEQYF. In nucleotides, the CDR3 is TGTGCCAGTAGCTCGAGACACGGATACGAGCAGTACTTC.

This clonotype was counted many times. The J gene is TRBJ2-5, the V gene TRBV7-3, with TRBD1 identical over 10 bases. Looked up from germline, CDR1 is SGHTA and CDR2 is FQGTGA. The trim removed 1 base at V and 4 bases at J, leaving 3 bases unmatched. The CDR3 length is 15 residues. DNA for the CDR3: TGTGCCAGCAGCTTAAATGGGGACAGGGGAGAGACCCAGTACTTC. Encoded protein: CASSLNGDRGETQYF.